This TCR beta chain was found in a study of coeliac disease. Here immunoSEQ multiplex PCR was the method, and the copy in TCRdb shows in-frame clones only, minus some. The sample contains a few thousand clones, about 60% of which appear only once. CDR1 SNHLY and CDR2 FYNNEI come from the germline V gene. The ends were cut back, 2 bases at V and 7 bases at J, with 14 bases in the middle. There are 15 residues in the CDR3. The receptor comes from a woman between 50 and 59 years old without celiac disease. Sequencing was done on a sample of lymphocytes from the gut lamina propria. The chain recombines TRBV2 with TRBJ1-4, with D tentatively TRBD1 (5 bases). The CDR3 loop is CASSERGGLVEKLFF. The CDR3 DNA sequence: TGTGCCAGCAGTGAACGGGGGGGGTTGGTTGAAAAACTGTTTTTT.